This T cell receptor beta chain was found in a study of tissue T cells after allogeneic stem cell transplantation. Produced via immunoSEQ multiplex PCR; TCRdb's table is partial and in-frame only. The sample holds over 25,000 clones, around 86% seen once. The study's findings and limits: In patients and mice, blood and spleen missed much of tissue repertoire.

This clone was recorded once. No antigen is known for it. CDR1 is MNHEY and CDR2 is SMNVEV in the germline V gene (reference sequence). The length of the CDR3 is 14 residues. Trimming removed 6 bases at V and 3 bases at J, with 12 bases between. Material: blood, obtained before transplantation. The chain carries TRBV27 and TRBJ1-5; D is uncertain. This TCR was recovered from a woman aged 18-49 years who later had graft-versus-host disease after an allogeneic stem cell transplant. Here the CDR3 DNA reads TGTGCCAGCAGAAAGAATGCCTTCAATCAGCCCCAGCATTTT. It yields the protein CASRKNAFNQPQHF.